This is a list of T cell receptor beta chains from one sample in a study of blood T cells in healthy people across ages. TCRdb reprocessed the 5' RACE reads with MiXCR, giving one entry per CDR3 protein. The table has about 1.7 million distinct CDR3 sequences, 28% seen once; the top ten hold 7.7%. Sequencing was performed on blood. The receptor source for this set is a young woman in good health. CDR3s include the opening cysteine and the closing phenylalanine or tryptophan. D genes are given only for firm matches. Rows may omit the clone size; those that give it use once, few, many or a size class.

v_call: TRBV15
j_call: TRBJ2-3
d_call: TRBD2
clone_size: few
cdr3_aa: CATSRAGGGYSDTRYF
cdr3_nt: TGTGCCACCAGCAGAGCCGGGGGGGGCTATTCAGATACGCGGTATTTT

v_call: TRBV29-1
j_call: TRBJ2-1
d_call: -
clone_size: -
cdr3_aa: CSPRGPYNEQFF
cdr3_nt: TGCAGCCCGCGGGGACCATACAATGAGCAGTTCTTC

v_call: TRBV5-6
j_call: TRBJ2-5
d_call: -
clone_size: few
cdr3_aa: CASSLQNRQETQYF
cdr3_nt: TGTGCCAGCAGCTTACAAAACAGGCAAGAGACCCAGTACTTC

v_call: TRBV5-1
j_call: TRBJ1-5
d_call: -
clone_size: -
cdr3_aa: CARSPTGGGTNQPQHF
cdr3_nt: TGCGCCCGCAGCCCTACAGGAGGTGGGACCAATCAGCCCCAGCATTTT

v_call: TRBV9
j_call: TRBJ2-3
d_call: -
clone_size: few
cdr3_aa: CASSGPPLMLTDTQYF
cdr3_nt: TGTGCCAGCAGCGGACCCCCTTTAATGCTGACAGATACGCAGTATTTT

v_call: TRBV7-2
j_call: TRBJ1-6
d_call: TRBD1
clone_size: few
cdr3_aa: CASSLDPGQSNSPLHF
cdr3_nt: TGTGCCAGCAGCTTAGATCCGGGACAGTCTAATTCACCCCTCCACTTT

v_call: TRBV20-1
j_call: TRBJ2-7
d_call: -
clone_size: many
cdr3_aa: CSAGPGTGRSYEQYF
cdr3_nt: TGCAGTGCTGGCCCGGGGACGGGCCGCTCCTACGAGCAGTACTTC

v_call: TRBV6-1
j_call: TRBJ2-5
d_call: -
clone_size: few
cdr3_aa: CASSPWGGRGETQYF
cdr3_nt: TGTGCCAGCAGCCCATGGGGGGGGCGGGGAGAGACCCAGTACTTC

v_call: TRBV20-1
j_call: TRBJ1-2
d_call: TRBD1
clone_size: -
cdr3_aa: CSARDPWGTGSVANYGYTF
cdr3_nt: TGCAGTGCTAGAGATCCGTGGGGGACAGGGTCCGTTGCTAACTATGGCTACACCTTC

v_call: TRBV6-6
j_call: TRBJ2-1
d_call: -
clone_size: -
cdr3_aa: CASTKRSSYNEQFF
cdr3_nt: TGTGCCAGCACTAAGCGGTCGTCCTACAATGAGCAGTTCTTC

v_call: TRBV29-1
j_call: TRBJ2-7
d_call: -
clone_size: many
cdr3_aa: CSVAGTESYEQYF
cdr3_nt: TGCAGCGTAGCCGGGACTGAGTCCTACGAGCAGTACTTC

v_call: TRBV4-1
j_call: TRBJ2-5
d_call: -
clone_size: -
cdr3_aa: CASSQGRQSPETQYF
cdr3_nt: TGCGCCAGCAGCCAAGGGAGACAGTCTCCAGAGACCCAGTACTTC

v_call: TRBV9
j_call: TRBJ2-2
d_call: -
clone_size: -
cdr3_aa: CASSGGHGALRIGELFF
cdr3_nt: TGTGCCAGCAGCGGGGGACATGGGGCCTTGCGGATCGGGGAGCTGTTTTTT

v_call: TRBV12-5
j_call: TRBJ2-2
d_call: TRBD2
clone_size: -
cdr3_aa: CASGLEGTSPTGELFF
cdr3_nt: TGTGCTAGTGGTTTGGAAGGGACTAGCCCCACCGGGGAGCTGTTTTTT

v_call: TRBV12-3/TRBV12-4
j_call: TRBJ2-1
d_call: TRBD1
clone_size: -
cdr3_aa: CASSPTTGVNNEQFF
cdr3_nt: TGTGCCAGCAGTCCCACGACAGGGGTCAACAATGAGCAGTTCTTC

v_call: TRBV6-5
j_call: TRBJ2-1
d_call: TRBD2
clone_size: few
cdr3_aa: CASSSPGRGWNEQFF
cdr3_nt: TGTGCCAGCAGCTCCCCGGGGCGGGGGTGGAATGAGCAGTTCTTC

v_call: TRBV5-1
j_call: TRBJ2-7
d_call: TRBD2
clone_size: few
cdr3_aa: CASNAGLAGGEQYF
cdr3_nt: TGCGCCAGCAACGCCGGACTAGCGGGGGGCGAGCAGTACTTC

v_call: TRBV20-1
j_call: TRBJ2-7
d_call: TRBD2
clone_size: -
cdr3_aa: CSAKIAGAQREQYF
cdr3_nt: TGCAGTGCTAAGATAGCGGGAGCACAGCGGGAGCAGTACTTC

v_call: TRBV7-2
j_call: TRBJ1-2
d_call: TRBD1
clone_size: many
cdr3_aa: CASSSPQGITGYTF
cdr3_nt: TGTGCCAGCAGCTCCCCACAGGGGATAACTGGCTACACCTTC

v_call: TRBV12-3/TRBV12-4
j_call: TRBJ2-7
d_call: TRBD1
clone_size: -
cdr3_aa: CASSFPLTGPGEQYF
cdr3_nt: TGTGCCAGCAGTTTCCCATTGACAGGGCCGGGTGAGCAGTACTTC

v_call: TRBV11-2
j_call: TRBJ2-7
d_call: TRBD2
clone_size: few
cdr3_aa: CASSFGTSGSSEQYF
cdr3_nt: TGTGCCAGCAGCTTCGGGACTAGCGGGAGTAGCGAGCAGTACTTC

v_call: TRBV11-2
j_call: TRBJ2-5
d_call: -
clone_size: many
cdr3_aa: CASSTAGTETQYF
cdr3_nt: TGTGCCAGCAGCACGGCCGGGACAGAGACCCAGTACTTC

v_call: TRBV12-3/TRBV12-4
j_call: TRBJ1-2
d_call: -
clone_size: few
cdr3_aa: CASSPLTEGSGYTF
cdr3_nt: TGTGCCAGCAGCCCACTTACTGAGGGGAGTGGCTACACCTTC

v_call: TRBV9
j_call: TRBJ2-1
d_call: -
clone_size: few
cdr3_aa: CASSVAGEASYNEQFF
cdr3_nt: TGTGCCAGCAGCGTAGCGGGAGAGGCATCCTACAATGAGCAGTTCTTC

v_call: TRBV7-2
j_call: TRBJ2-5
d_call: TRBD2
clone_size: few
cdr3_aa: CAISPGAGGQETQYF
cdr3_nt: TGTGCCATCAGCCCAGGGGCGGGAGGACAAGAGACCCAGTACTTC

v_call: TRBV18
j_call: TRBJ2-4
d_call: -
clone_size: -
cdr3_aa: CASSPGEWSAKNIQYF
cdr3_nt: TGTGCCAGCTCACCAGGAGAGTGGTCTGCCAAAAACATTCAGTACTTC

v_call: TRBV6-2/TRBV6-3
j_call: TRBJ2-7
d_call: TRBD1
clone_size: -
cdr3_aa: CASSAGTGYSYEQHF
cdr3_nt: TGTGCCAGCAGCGCTGGGACAGGATATTCCTACGAGCAGCACTTC

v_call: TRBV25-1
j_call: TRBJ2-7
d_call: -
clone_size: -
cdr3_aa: CASSSIIRGAAQYF
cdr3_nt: TGTGCCAGCAGTTCAATAATCAGGGGGGCGGCCCAGTACTTC

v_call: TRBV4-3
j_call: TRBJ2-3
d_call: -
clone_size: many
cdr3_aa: CASSQDQWGTDTQYF
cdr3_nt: TGCGCCAGCAGCCAAGATCAGTGGGGCACAGATACGCAGTATTTT

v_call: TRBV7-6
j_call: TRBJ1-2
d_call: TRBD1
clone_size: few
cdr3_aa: CASSLDRAGFGGYTF
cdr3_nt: TGTGCCAGCAGCCTTGACAGGGCGGGTTTCGGTGGCTACACCTTC

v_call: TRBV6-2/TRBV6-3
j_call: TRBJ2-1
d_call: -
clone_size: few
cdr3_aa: CASSYYGVSYNEQFF
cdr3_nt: TGTGCCAGCAGTTACTATGGGGTTTCTTACAATGAGCAGTTCTTC

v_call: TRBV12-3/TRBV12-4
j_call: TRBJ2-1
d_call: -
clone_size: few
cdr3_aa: CASRYNGLKKGNEQFF
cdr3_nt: TGTGCCAGCAGATATAACGGGCTCAAAAAAGGCAATGAGCAGTTCTTC

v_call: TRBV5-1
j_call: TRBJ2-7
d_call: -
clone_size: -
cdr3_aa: CASSLNGDRGAYEQYF
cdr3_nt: TGCGCCAGCAGCTTGAATGGGGACCGAGGAGCATACGAGCAGTACTTC

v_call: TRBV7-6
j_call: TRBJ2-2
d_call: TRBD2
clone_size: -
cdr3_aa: CASSFSGRSTGELFF
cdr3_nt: TGTGCCAGCAGCTTTAGCGGGAGAAGCACCGGGGAGCTGTTTTTT

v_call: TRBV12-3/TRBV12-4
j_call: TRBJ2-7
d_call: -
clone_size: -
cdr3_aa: CASSLPRATEQYF
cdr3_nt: TGTGCCAGCAGCCTCCCTCGAGCGACCGAGCAGTACTTC

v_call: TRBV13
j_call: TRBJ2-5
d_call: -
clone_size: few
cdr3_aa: CASSLRPEETQYF
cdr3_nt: TGTGCCAGCAGCTTAAGGCCAGAAGAGACCCAGTACTTC

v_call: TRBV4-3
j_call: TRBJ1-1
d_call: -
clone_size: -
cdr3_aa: CASSHNSGGKAEAFF
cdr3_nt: TGCGCCAGCAGCCACAACTCGGGGGGGAAAGCTGAAGCTTTCTTT

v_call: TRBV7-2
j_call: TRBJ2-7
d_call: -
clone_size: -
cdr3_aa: CASKFEGFAYEQYF
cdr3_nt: TGTGCCAGCAAATTCGAGGGGTTTGCCTACGAGCAGTACTTC

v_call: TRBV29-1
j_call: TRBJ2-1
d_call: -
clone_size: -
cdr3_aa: CSVGRDRRSIQFF
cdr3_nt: TGCAGCGTTGGTAGAGACAGGAGAAGCATTCAGTTCTTC

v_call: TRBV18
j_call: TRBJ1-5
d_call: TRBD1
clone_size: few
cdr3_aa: CASSPGQGVGQPQHF
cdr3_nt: TGTGCCAGCTCACCGGGACAGGGGGTAGGACAGCCCCAGCATTTT

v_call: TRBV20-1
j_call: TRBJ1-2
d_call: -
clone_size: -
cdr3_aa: CSAARSFYGYTF
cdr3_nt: TGCAGTGCTGCCCGATCCTTTTATGGCTACACCTTC

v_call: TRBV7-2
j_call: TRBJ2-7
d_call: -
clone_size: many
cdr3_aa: CASSLGLAGSSYEQYF
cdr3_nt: TGTGCCAGCAGCTTAGGTCTCGCGGGTAGCTCCTACGAGCAGTACTTC

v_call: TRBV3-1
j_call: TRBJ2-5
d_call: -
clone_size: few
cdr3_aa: CASSHIRDHQETQYF
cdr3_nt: TGTGCCAGCAGCCACATCAGGGACCACCAAGAGACCCAGTACTTC

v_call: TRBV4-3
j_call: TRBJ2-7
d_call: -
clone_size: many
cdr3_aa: CASSQDNRGAYEQYF
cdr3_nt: TGCGCCAGCAGCCAAGATAACCGAGGGGCCTACGAGCAGTACTTC

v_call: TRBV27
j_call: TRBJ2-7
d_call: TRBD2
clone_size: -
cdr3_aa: CASSTPQRGTYEQYF
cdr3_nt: TGTGCCAGCAGTACCCCTCAGCGGGGGACCTACGAGCAGTACTTC

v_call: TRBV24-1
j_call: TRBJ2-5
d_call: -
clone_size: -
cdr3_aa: CATGDFQSQETQYF
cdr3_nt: TGTGCCACCGGTGATTTTCAGAGCCAAGAGACCCAGTACTTC

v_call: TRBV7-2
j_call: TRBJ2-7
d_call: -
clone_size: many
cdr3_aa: CASRRSHAGEDEQYF
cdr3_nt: TGTGCCAGCAGACGATCCCACGCAGGGGAGGACGAGCAGTACTTC

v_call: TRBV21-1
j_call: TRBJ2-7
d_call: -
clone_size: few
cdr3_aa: CAQGGEESYEQYF
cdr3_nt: TGTGCCCAAGGGGGGGAAGAGTCCTACGAGCAGTACTTC

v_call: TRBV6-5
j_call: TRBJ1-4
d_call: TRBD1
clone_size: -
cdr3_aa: CANSSKDRGRTNEKLFF
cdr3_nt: TGTGCCAACAGTTCCAAGGACAGGGGAAGGACTAATGAAAAACTGTTTTTT

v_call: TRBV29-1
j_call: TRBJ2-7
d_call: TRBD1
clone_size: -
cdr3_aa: CSVEPPGQSSYEQYF
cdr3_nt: TGCAGCGTTGAGCCCCCGGGACAGAGCTCCTACGAGCAGTACTTC

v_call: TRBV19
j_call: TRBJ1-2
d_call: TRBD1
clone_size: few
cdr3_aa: CASKDREDYGYTF
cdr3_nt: TGTGCCAGTAAAGACAGGGAAGACTATGGCTACACCTTC

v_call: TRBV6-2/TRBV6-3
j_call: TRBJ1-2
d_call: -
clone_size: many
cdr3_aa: CASKGLGDGYTF
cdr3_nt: TGTGCCAGCAAGGGCCTCGGTGATGGCTACACCTTC

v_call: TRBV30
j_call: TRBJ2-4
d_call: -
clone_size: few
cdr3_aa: CAWSRDEVRSQYF
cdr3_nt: TGTGCCTGGAGCCGGGACGAGGTTAGGTCCCAGTACTTC